This T cell receptor (beta chain) was retrieved from a study of a mutant IDH1 vaccine in newly diagnosed glioma. Stated time point: week 5, during vaccination. All doses held 300 ug of mutant IDH1 20-mer peptide, with topical imiquimod. Points on this clone: Its antigen is unknown.

Germline V gene sequence: CDR1 KGHSH, CDR2 LQKENI. The CDR3 covers 15 residues. Trimming removed 6 bases from V and 0 bases from J, with 14 bases in between. TCRdb keeps only in-frame clones here, not all; method: immunoSEQ multiplex PCR. Of 30,000 to 45,000 clones listed, approximately 89% are singletons. The source of this sequence is a man aged 45-60 years with glioma. The chain has TRBV18 and TRBJ1-1; D is uncertain. The specimen comprised PBMCs, sampled from a glioma patient whose treatment included an IDH1 peptide vaccine. CDR3 sequence (DNA): TGTGCCAGCTCCAAAATGCGAGACTTGAACACTGAAGCTTTCTTT. It specifies CASSKMRDLNTEAFF.